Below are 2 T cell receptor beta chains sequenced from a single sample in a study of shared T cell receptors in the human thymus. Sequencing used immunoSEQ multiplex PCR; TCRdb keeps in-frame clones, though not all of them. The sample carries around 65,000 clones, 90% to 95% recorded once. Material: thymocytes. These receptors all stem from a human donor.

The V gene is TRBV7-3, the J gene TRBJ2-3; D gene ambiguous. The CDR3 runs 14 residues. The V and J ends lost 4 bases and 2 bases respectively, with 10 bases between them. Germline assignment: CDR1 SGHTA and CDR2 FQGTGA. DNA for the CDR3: TGTGCCAGCAGCTCGTCGGACCTCACAGATACGCAGTATTTT. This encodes CASSSSDLTDTQYF.

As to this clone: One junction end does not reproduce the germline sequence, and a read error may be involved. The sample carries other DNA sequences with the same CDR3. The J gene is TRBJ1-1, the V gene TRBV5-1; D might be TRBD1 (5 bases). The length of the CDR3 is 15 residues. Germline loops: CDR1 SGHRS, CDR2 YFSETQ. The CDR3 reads CASSLGWDLNTEAFF. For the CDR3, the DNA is TGCGCCAGCAGCTTGGGGTGGGACTTGAACACTGAAGCCTTCTTT.